Included here is one T cell receptor (beta chain) sequence, with context. The sample belongs to a study of blood T cell repertoires in COVID-19. For the study at large: Donors in the United States, Italy and Spain gave samples during acute or convalescent COVID-19. T cells, B-cell-depleted T cells, or PBMCs supplied cDNA or gDNA.

As originally analysed: Nucleated cell counts were estimated from reference gene primer amplification. The protocol was immunoSEQ multiplex PCR, while the TCRdb copy is restricted to in-frame clones and leaves out a portion. The DNA was the basis for D and trimming; V, J and clone size are from that table. This sample has some 140,000 clones, with roughly four fifths found just once. Looked up from germline, CDR1 is SGHRS and CDR2 is YFSETQ. Trimming at V came to 5 bases and at J to 0 bases, leaving 6 bases not matched to a gene. The CDR3 covers 16 residues. Sequencing was performed on peripheral blood. This chain links TRBV5-1 with TRBJ1-3; 9 nucleotides agree with TRBD1. This sequence originates from a woman aged 55 to 70 with acute or convalescent COVID-19. The CDR3 region has the DNA TGCGCCAGCAGTCGACAGGGGGGTGGCTCTGGAAACACCATATATTTT. It translates to CASSRQGGGSGNTIYF.